Following are 3 T cell receptor beta chains from one sample sequenced in a study of T cell clusters in autoimmune cytopenias. TRB rearrangements were amplified by touch-down multiplex PCR with mixed TRB-A/B primers. Using the multiplex PCR reads, TCRdb records one entry per CDR3 protein without DNA. This listing includes fewer than 7,000 distinct CDR3 sequences. TRB amplification used roughly 250 ng of peripheral blood genomic DNA. This sample was also put to use in a study of T cell repertoires in aging, cancer and after chemotherapy.

Sample: peripheral blood. The source of these receptors is a human donor in good health.

This sequence joins TRBV15 and TRBJ1-6. This CDR3 is built from 12 residues. Germline lookup yields CDR1 LNHNV and CDR2 YYDKDF (reference sequence). The CDR3 reads CATSIPRAPLHF.

The gene calls are TRBV5-1 and TRBJ2-3; TCRdb's assignment of TRBD1 cannot be checked, as there is no DNA. Looked up from germline, CDR1 is SGHRS and CDR2 is YFSETQ. This CDR3 region has 13 residues. The CDR3 here is CASKRGPTDTQYF.

The V and J genes are TRBV19 and TRBJ1-2; TCRdb indicates TRBD1, and absent DNA this call remains unverified. The CDR3 is 13 residues long. Germline lookup yields CDR1 LNHDA and CDR2 SQIVND (reference sequence). The CDR3 loop is CASTPTGGRGYTF.